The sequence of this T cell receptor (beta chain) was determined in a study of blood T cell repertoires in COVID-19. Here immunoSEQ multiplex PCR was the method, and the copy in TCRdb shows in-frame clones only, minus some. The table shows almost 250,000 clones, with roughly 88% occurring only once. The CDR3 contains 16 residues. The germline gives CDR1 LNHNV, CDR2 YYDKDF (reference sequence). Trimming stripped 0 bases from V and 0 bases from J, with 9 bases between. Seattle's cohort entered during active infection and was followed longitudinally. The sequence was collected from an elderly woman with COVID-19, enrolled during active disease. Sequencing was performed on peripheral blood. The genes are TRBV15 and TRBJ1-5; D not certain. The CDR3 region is CATSRDLADSNQPQHF. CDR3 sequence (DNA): TGTGCCACCAGCAGAGATCTGGCAGATAGCAATCAGCCCCAGCATTTT.